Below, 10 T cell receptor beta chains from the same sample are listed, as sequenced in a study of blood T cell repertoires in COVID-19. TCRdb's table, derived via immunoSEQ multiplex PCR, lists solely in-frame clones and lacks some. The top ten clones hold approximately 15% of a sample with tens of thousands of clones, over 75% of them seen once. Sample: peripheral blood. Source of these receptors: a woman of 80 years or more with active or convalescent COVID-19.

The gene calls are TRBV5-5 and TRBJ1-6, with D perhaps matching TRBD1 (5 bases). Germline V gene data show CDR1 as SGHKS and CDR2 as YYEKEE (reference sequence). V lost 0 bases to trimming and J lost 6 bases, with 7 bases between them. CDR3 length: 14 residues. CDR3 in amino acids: CASSLEGPNSPLHF. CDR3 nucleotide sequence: TGTGCCAGCAGCTTGGAGGGGCCTAATTCACCCCTCCACTTT.

CDR3 bases: TGTGCCAGTAGTCTCCCTGGCAGTAACTATGGCTACACCTTC. It encodes CASSLPGSNYGYTF. The V gene is TRBV19, the J gene TRBJ1-2; D gene uncertain. The germline CDR1 and CDR2 sequences are LNHDA and SQIVND (reference sequence). The V end lost 5 bases, the J end lost 1 base, and 11 bases lay between the germline ends. This CDR3 comprises 14 residues.

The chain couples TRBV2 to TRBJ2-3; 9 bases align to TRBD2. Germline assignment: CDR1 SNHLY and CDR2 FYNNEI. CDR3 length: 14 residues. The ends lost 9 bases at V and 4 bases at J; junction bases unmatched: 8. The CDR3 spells CARGALAGSDTQYF. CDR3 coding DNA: TGTGCCAGGGGGGCACTAGCGGGCTCAGATACGCAGTATTTT.

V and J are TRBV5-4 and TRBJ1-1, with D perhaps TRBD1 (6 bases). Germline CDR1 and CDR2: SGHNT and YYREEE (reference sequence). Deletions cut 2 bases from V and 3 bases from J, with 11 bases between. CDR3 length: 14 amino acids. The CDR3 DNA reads TGTGCCAGCAGCTTACAGGGTTGGGACACTGAAGCTTTCTTT. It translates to CASSLQGWDTEAFF.

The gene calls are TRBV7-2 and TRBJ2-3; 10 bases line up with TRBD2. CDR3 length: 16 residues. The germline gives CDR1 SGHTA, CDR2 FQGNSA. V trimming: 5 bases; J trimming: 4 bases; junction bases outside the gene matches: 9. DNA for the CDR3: TGTGCCAGCAGCCCCCCCGGAGCGGGAGGGGCAGATACGCAGTATTTT. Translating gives CASSPPGAGGADTQYF.

The CDR3 region has the DNA TGTGCCTGGAGTCAAAAGCGCCTGGGTGAAGCTTTCTTT. This gives the protein CAWSQKRLGEAFF. The chain employs TRBV30 and TRBJ1-1; D unclear. Per the germline V gene, CDR1 is GTSNPN and CDR2 is SVGIG (reference sequence). V lost 2 bases, J lost 7 bases, and 14 bases lay in between. The CDR3 has 13 amino acids.

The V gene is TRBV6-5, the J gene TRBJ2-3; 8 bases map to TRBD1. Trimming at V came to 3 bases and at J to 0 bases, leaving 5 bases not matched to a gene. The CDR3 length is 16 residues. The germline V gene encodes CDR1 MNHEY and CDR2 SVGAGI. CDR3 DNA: TGTGCCAGCAGTTATAGGGACAGGACCAGCACAGATACGCAGTATTTT. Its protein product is CASSYRDRTSTDTQYF.

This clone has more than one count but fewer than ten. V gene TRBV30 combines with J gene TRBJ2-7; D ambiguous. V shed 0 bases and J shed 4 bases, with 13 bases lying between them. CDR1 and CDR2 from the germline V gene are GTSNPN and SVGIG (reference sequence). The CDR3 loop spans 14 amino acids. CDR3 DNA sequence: TGTGCCTGGAGTGTGATGGCCCTGTTTTACGAGCAGTACTTC. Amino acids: CAWSVMALFYEQYF. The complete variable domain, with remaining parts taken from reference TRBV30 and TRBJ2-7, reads SQTIHQWPATLVQPVGSPLSLECTVEGTSNPNLYWYRQAAGRGLQLLFYSVGIGQISSEVPQNLSASRPQDRQFILSSKKLLLSDSGFYLCAWSVMALFYEQYFGPGTRLTVT.

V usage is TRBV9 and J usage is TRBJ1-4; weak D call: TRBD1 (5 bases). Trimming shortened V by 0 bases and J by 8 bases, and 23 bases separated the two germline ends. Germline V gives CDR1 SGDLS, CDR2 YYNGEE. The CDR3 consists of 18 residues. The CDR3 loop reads CASSVGIVASRQQEKLFF. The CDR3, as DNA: TGTGCCAGCAGCGTAGGGATTGTGGCTAGTCGACAGCAAGAAAAACTGTTTTTT.

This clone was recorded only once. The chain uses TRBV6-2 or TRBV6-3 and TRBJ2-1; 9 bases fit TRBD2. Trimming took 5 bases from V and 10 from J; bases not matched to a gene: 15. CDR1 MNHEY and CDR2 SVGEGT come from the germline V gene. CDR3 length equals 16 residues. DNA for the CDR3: TGTGCCAGCAGTCCCCTGGGGGCGGGGGGGCCTAGGGAGCAGTTCTTC. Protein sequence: CASSPLGAGGPREQFF.